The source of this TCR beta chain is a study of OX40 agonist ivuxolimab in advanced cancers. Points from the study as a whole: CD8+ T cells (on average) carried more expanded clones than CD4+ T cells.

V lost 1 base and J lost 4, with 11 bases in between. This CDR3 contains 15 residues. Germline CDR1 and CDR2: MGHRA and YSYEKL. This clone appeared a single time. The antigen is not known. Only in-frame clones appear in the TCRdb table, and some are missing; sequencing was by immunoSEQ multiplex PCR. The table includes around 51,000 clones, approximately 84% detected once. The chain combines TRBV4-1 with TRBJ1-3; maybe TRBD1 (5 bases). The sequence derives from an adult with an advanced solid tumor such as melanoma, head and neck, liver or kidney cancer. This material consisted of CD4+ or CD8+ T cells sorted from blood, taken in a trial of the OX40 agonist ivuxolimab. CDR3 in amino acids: CASSQGTPGGNTIYF. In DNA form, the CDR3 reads TGCGCCAGCAGCCAAGGTACCCCAGGGGGAAACACCATATATTTT.